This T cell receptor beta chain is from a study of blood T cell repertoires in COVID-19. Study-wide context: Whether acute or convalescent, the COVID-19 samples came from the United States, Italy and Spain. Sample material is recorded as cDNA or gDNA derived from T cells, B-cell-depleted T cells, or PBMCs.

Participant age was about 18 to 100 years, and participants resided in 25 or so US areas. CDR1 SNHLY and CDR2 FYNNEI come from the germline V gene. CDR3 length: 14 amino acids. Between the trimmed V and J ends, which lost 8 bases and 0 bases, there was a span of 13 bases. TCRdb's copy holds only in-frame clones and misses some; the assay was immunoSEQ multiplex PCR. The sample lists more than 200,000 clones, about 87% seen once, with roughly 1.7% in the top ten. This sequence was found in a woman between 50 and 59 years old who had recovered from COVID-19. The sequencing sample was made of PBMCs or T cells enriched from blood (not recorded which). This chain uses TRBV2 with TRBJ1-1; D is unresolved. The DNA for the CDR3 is TGTGCCAGCCGAGGTCTACGTCTGAACACTGAAGCTTTCTTT. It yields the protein CASRGLRLNTEAFF. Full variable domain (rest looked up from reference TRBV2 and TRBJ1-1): EPEVTQTPSHQVTQMGQEVILRCVPISNHLYFYWYRQILGQKVEFLVSFYNNEISEKSEIFDDQFSVERPDGSNFTLKIRSTKLEDSAMYFCASRGLRLNTEAFFGQGTRLTVV.